This passage covers 15 T cell receptor beta chains from one sample sequenced in a study of T cell responses to AZD1222 COVID-19 vaccine. Clones were sequenced by immunoSEQ multiplex PCR, and TCRdb holds only the in-frame ones, with some missing. The sample lists 150,000 or so clones; about 87% were seen once. This sample comprised peripheral blood, obtained on day 0 of AZD1222 vaccination. The receptors come from an adult in good health.

V is TRBV5-1 and J is TRBJ2-7; TRBD1 matches at 9 bases. CDR3 size: 14 residues. Germline V gives CDR1 SGHRS, CDR2 YFSETQ. The J segment lost 5 bases and the V segment lost 3 bases, leaving 6 bases of the junction unmatched. CDR3 nucleotides: TGCGCCAGCAGCTCCGGGACAGGGAGACACGAGCAGTACTTC. Its protein is CASSSGTGRHEQYF.

A single count supports this clone. The rearrangement uses TRBV9 and TRBJ2-1; 10 positions agree with TRBD2. With 2 bases clipped from V and 3 bases from J, the junction kept 5 bases outside the gene matches. Germline values: CDR1 SGDLS, CDR2 YYNGEE. The CDR3 has 16 amino acids. The CDR3 region has the DNA TGTGCCAGCAGCGTGAGCGGGGGGGCCGACTACAATGAGCAGTTCTTC. Amino acids: CASSVSGGADYNEQFF.

This chain connects TRBV7-2 to TRBJ2-7; tentative D call: TRBD1 (6 bases). Germline CDR1 and CDR2: SGHTA and FQGNSA. The CDR3 extends over 15 amino acids. The V end was cut by 1 base, the J end by 2 bases, with 12 bases between. The CDR3 coding sequence is TGTGCCAGCAGCTTAGATTGGGGGCCCCCCTACGAGCAGTACTTC. Its protein product is CASSLDWGPPYEQYF.

The gene calls are TRBV19 and TRBJ1-4; TRBD1 aligns across 9 bases. The CDR3 sequence is 15 residues long. Germline CDR1 reads LNHDA; CDR2 reads SQIVND (reference sequence). The junction had 2 bases not matched to a gene; V was cut back by 2 bases and J by 4 bases. CDR3 in amino acids: CASSILGQGNEKLFF. DNA for the CDR3: TGTGCCAGTAGTATATTGGGACAGGGTAATGAAAAACTGTTTTTT.

The rearrangement links TRBV5-4 to TRBJ2-1; no reliable D call. Between the trimmed V and J ends, which lost 0 bases and 5 bases, there was a span of 3 bases. The CDR3 is made up of 12 amino acids. Germline CDR1 reads SGHNT; CDR2 reads YYREEE (reference sequence). The CDR3 loop reads CASSLGDNEQFF. In nucleotides, the CDR3 is TGTGCCAGCAGCTTGGGGGACAATGAGCAGTTCTTC.

The chain uses TRBV2 and TRBJ2-3, with 7 bases that match TRBD1. Unmatched junction bases numbered 4, after V lost 10 bases and J lost 3 bases. The CDR3 is made up of 12 amino acids. CDR1 SNHLY and CDR2 FYNNEI come from the germline V gene. CDR3 sequence: CATRQGTDTQYF. For the CDR3, the DNA is TGTGCCACCCGACAGGGTACAGATACGCAGTATTTT.

This clone was recorded only once. The rearrangement joins TRBV21-1 to TRBJ1-2; TRBD1, the D gene given by the table, was not confirmed from the DNA. TRBV21-1 is deemed a pseudogene. The CDR3 runs 15 residues. This CDR3 is CASSKEHRSNYGYTF. In nucleotides, the CDR3 is TGTGCCAGCAGCAAAGAGCACAGGTCTAACTATGGCTACACCTTC.

The chain uses TRBV15 and TRBJ1-1, with D possibly being TRBD1 (5 bases). The germline gives CDR1 LNHNV, CDR2 YYDKDF (reference sequence). V lost 0 bases to trimming and J lost 7 bases, with 12 bases between them. This CDR3 contains 14 residues. The CDR3 spells CATSRDRYGGEAFF. The CDR3 DNA is TGTGCCACCAGCAGAGATCGGTACGGGGGTGAAGCTTTCTTT.

This chain joins TRBV7-3 and TRBJ1-1; TRBD1 might be the D (6 bases). Germline values: CDR1 SGHTA, CDR2 FQGTGA. Trimming left V 3 bases short and J 4 bases short, with 9 bases between. This CDR3 has 13 amino acids. In nucleotides, the CDR3 is TGTGCCAGCAGCTTTGGACAGAGCACTGAAGCTTTCTTT. Its translation is CASSFGQSTEAFF.

The rearrangement joins TRBV7-2 to TRBJ2-3; D remains unclear. The CDR3 runs to 12 residues. Per germline, CDR1 SGHTA and CDR2 FQGNSA. Trimming removed 1 base at V and 5 bases at J, with 4 bases between. The CDR3 loop is CASSLDLDTQYF. The CDR3 region has the DNA TGTGCCAGCAGCTTAGATCTAGATACGCAGTATTTT.

This CDR3 is CASSRPRDRNQLGYGYTF. CDR3 DNA: TGTGCCAGCAGCCGCCCCCGGGACAGGAACCAATTAGGCTATGGCTACACCTTC. The chain joins TRBV7-8 to TRBJ1-2; 8 bases agree with TRBD1. This CDR3 region has 18 residues. The V gene's germline CDR1 is SGHVS and CDR2 FQNEAQ. The V segment lost 5 bases and the J segment 4 bases; nucleotides outside the gene matches: 18.

The chain employs TRBV11-2 and TRBJ2-5, with D possibly called TRBD1 or TRBD2 (6 bases each). V was clipped by 5 bases and J by 11 bases, with 18 bases between them. Germline CDR1 reads SGHAT; CDR2 reads FQNNGV. The CDR3 runs 13 residues. The CDR3 here is CASSPPAEGGQYF. In DNA form, the CDR3 reads TGTGCCAGCAGCCCACCGGCGGAGGGGGGACAGTACTTC.

The V gene is TRBV6-2 or TRBV6-3, the J gene TRBJ1-2; D is unresolved. The CDR3 length is 11 residues. With 8 bases removed from V and 3 bases from J, the gap between germline ends came to 7 bases. CDR1 is MNHEY and CDR2 is SVGEGT in the germline V gene. The CDR3 nucleotides are TGTGCCAGCGGCCGGGACTATGGCTACACCTTC. Residues: CASGRDYGYTF.

The chain links TRBV6-5 to TRBJ1-1, with 7 bases matching TRBD1. Trimming took 8 bases from V and 2 from J; bases not matched to a gene: 5. The germline V gene has CDR1 MNHEY and CDR2 SVGAGI. The CDR3 sequence is 13 residues long. CDR3 protein: CASAGTANTEAFF. The CDR3 region has the DNA TGTGCCAGCGCGGGGACAGCTAACACTGAAGCTTTCTTT.

About this clone itself: The sample has other DNA sequences that encode this CDR3 too. The CDR3 coding sequence is TGTGCCAGCAGCCTCCGACTCCACGAGCAGTACTTC. It translates to CASSLRLHEQYF. The chain has TRBV7-2 and TRBJ2-7; no reliable D call. Germline CDR1 is SGHTA and CDR2 is FQGNSA. There are 12 residues in the CDR3. Trimming took off 5 bases at V and 5 bases at J, with 10 bases between the two ends.